This T cell receptor (beta chain) originates from a study of PD-1 blockade in classical Hodgkin lymphoma. Study as a whole: Every 2 weeks, patients had 3 mg/kg nivolumab intravenously.

The time point is: cycle 4 day 1 (C4D1), after 6 weeks of nivolumab. Every single patient, without exception, relapsed after autologous stem cell transplantation, and brentuximab vedotin exposure varied. Germline CDR1 and CDR2: MDHEN and SYDVKM. The CDR3 totals 14 residues. The V gene lost 4 bases and the J gene lost 2 bases, with 9 bases spanning the gap. Sequencing used immunoSEQ multiplex PCR; TCRdb keeps in-frame clones, though not all of them. Of around 50,000 clones listed, 65% to 80% were seen once; the top ten hold about an eighth. The sample consisted of peripheral blood mononuclear cells (PBMCs), taken before the fourth cycle of nivolumab. The source of this sequence is a human donor with classical Hodgkin lymphoma. The chain uses TRBV28 and TRBJ1-5; TRBD1 might be the D (6 bases). CDR3 sequence (DNA): TGTGCCAGCAGTTCGGGACAAGGCAATCAGCCCCAGCATTTT. Protein: CASSSGQGNQPQHF.